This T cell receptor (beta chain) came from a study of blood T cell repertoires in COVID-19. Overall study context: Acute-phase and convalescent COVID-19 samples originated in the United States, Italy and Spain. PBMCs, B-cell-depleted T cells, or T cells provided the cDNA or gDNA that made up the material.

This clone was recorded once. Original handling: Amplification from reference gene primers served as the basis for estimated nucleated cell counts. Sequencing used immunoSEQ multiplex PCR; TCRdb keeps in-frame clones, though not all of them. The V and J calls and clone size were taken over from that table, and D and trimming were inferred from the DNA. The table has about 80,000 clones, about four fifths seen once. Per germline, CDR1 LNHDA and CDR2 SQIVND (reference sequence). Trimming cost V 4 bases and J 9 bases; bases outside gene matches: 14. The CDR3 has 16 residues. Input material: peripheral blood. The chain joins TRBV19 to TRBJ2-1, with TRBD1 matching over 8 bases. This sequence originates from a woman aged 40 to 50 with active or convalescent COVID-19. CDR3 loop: CASSTIGQGVVSEQFF. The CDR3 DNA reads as TGTGCCAGTAGTACCATAGGACAGGGAGTTGTTAGTGAGCAGTTCTTC.